This entry is about one T cell receptor beta chain. Antigen unknown. Assay used: immunoSEQ multiplex PCR; TCRdb lists only in-frame clones, some missing. The sample gives about 5,600 clones, 55% to 70% of which show up once; around 40% is in the top ten. This record belongs to a study of CD8 T cell repertoires and HIV-1 epitope variants. Whole-study context: Control wells had CMV/EBV/flu peptides, negative Ebola AY9, or no peptide. Autologous T cell-negative cells served as antigen-presenting cells in equal numbers.

Germline CDR1 is SGHTS and CDR2 is YDEGEE. This CDR3 is built from 15 residues. The J segment lost 10 bases and the V segment lost 6 bases, leaving 16 bases of the junction unmatched. Input material: cultured CD8+ T cells derived from PBMCs. This chain uses TRBV5-8 with TRBJ2-1; 7 nucleotides line up with TRBD2. The clonotype originates from a male donor with HIV. CDR3 coding DNA: TGTGCCAGCAATCAGGAGAGGGAGGGCCTATTGGAGCAGTTCTTC. It translates to CASNQEREGLLEQFF.